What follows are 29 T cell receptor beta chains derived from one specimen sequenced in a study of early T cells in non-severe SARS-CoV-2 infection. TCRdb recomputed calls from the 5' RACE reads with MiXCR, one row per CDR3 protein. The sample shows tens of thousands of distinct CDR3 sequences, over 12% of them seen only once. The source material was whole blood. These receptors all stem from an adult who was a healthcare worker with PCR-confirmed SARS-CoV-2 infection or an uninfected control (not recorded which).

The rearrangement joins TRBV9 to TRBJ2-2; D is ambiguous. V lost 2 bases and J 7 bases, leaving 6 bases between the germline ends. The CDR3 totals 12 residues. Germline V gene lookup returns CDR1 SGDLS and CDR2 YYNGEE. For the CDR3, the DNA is TGTGCCAGCAGCGTCAATGACGGGGAGCTGTTTTTT. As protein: CASSVNDGELFF.

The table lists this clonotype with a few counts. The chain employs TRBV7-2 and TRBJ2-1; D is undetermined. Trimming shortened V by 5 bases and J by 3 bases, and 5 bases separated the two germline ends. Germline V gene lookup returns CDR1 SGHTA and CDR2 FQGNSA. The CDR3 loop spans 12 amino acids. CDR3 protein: CASSALYNEQFF. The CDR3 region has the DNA TGTGCCAGCAGCGCCCTCTACAATGAGCAGTTCTTC.

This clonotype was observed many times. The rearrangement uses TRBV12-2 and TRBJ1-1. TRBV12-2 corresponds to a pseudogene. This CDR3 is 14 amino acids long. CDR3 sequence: CASRLAHFNLGAFF. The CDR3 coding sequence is TGTGCAAGTCGCTTAGCGCACTTCAATCTCGGAGCTTTCTTT.

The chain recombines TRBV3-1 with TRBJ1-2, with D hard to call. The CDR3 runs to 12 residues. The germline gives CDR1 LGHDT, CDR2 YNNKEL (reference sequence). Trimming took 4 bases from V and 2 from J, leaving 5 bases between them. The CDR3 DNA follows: TGTGCCAGCAGCCCACAGAACTATGGCTACACCTTC. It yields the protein CASSPQNYGYTF.

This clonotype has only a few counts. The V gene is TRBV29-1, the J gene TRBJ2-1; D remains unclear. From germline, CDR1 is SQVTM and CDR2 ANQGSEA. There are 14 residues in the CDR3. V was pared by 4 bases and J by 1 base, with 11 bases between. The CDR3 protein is CSVGYSYSYNEQFF. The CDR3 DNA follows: TGCAGCGTTGGGTACAGTTATTCCTACAATGAGCAGTTCTTC.

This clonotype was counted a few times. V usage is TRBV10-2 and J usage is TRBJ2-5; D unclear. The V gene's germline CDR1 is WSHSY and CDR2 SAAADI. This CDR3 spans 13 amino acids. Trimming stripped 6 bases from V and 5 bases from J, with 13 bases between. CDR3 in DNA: TGCGCCAGCAGCCATAGTGTTGGGGAGACCCAGTACTTC. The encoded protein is CASSHSVGETQYF.

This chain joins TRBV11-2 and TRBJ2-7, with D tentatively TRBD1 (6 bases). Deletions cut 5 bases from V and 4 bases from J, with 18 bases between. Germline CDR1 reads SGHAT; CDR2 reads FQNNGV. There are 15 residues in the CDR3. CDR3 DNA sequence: TGTGCCAGCAGCCCGGCACAGGGAAGTCTGTACGAGCAGTACTTC. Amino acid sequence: CASSPAQGSLYEQYF.

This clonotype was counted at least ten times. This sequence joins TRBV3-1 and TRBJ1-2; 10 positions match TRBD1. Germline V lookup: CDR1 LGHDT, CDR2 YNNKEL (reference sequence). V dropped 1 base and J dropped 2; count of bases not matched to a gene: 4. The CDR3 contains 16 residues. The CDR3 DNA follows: TGTGCCAGCAGCCAAGTAACGGGACAGGGGAACTATGGCTACACCTTC. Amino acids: CASSQVTGQGNYGYTF. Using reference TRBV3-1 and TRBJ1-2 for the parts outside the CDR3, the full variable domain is DTAVSQTPKYLVTQMGNDKSIKCEQNLGHDTMYWYKQDSKKFLKIMFSYNNKELIINETVPNRFSPKSPDKAHLNLHINSLELGDSAVYFCASSQVTGQGNYGYTFGSGTRLTVV.

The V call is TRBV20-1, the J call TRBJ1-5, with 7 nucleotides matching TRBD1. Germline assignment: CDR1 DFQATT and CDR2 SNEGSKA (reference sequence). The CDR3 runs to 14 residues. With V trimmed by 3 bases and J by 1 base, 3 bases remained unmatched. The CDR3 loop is CSASRQGSNQPQHF. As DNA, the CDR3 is TGCAGTGCTAGCCGACAGGGAAGCAATCAGCCCCAGCATTTT.

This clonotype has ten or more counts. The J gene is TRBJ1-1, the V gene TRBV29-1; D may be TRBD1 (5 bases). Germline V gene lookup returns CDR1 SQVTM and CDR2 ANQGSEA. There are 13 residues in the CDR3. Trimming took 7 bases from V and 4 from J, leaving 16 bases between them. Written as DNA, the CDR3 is TGCAGCGCCGGGACGGGGACCCCCACTGAAGCTTTCTTT. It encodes CSAGTGTPTEAFF.

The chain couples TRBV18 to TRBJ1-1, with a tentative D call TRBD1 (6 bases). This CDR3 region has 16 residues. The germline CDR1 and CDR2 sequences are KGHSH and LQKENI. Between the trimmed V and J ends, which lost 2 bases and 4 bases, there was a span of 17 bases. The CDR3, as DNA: TGTGCCAGCTCACCAACTGGGGGGCGAATGGGCACTGAAGCTTTCTTT. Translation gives CASSPTGGRMGTEAFF.

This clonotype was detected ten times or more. CDR3 bases: TGTGCCAGCAGTGAATATATCAGGACTAGCGGGCAGTCCACCGGGGAGCTGTTTTTT. It yields the protein CASSEYIRTSGQSTGELFF. The V call is TRBV25-1, the J call TRBJ2-2; 11 nucleotides agree with TRBD2. The CDR3 sequence is 19 residues long. From germline, CDR1 is MGHDK and CDR2 SYGVNS. With 0 bases clipped from V and 4 bases from J, the junction kept 10 bases outside the gene matches.

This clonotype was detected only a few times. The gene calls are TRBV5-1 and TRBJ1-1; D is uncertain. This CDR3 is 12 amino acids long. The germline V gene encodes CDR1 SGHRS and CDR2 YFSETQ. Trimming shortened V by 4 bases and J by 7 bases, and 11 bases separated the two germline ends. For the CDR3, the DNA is TGCGCCAGCAGCCTTAGACGGGATGAAGCTTTCTTT. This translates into CASSLRRDEAFF.

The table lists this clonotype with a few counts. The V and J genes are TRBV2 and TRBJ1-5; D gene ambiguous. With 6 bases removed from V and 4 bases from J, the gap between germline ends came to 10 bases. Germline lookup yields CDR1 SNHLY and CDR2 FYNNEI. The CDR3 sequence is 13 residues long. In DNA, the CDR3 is TGTGCCAGCAGGGTACCTGGTAATCAGCCCCAGCATTTT. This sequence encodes CASRVPGNQPQHF.

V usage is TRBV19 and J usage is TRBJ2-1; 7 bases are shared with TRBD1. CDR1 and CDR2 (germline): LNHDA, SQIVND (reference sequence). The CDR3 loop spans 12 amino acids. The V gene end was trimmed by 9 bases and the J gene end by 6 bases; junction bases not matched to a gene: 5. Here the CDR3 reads CARKGAGNEQFF. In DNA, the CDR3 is TGTGCCAGAAAGGGGGCGGGCAATGAGCAGTTCTTC.

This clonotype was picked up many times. The CDR3 reads CASSYSSNQPQHF. CDR3 sequence (DNA): TGTGCCAGCAGTTACAGTAGCAATCAGCCCCAGCATTTT. J is TRBJ1-5 and V is TRBV6-5, with D uncertain. The CDR3 consists of 13 residues. V was cut by 2 bases and J by 0 bases, with 2 bases left in between. The V gene's germline CDR1 is MNHEY and CDR2 SVGAGI.

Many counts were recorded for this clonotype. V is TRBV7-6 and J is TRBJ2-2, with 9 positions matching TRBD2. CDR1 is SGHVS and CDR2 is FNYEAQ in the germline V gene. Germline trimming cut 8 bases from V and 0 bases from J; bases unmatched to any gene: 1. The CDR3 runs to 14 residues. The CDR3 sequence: CASGLATNTGELFF. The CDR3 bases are TGTGCCAGCGGACTAGCGACGAACACCGGGGAGCTGTTTTTT.

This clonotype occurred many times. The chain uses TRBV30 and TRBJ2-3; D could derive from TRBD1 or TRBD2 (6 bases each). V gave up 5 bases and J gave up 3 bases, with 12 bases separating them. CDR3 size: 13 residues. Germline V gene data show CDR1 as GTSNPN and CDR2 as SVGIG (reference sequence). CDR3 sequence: CAWGPGATDTQYF. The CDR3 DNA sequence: TGTGCCTGGGGCCCGGGGGCTACAGATACGCAGTATTTT.

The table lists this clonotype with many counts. The CDR3 DNA reads TGCAGCGTTGTTGTGAGGGGTGTTGAGGTCGACACTGAAGCTTTCTTT. Translating it yields CSVVVRGVEVDTEAFF. This chain uses TRBV29-1 with TRBJ1-1; D perhaps matches TRBD1 (5 bases). Germline V lookup: CDR1 SQVTM, CDR2 ANQGSEA. The CDR3 has 16 amino acids. V dropped 4 bases and J dropped 3 bases, with 21 bases sitting between them.

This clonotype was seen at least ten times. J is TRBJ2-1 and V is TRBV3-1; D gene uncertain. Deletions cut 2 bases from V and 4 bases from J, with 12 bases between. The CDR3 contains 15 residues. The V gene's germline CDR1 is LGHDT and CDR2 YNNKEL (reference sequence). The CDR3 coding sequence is TGTGCCAGCAGCCAAATAAGCGTAAGATACAATGAGCAGTTCTTC. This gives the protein CASSQISVRYNEQFF.

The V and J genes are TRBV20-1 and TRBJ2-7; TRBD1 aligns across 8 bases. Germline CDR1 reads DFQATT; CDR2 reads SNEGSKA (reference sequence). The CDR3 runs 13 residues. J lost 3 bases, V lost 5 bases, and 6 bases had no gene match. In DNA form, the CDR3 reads TGCAGTGCTCGGACAGGGACCCTCTACGAGCAGTACTTC. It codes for CSARTGTLYEQYF.

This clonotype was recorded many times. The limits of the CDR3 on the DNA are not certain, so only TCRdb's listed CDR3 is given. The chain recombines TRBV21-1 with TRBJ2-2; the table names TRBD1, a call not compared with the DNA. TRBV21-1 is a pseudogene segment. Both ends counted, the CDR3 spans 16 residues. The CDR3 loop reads CASSRVDRSTPGSCFF.

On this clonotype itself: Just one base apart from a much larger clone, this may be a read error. The CDR3 region is CASSKGDYGYTF. The CDR3, as DNA: TGCGCCAGCAGCAAGGGTGACTATGGCTACACCTTC. V gene TRBV5-1 combines with J gene TRBJ1-2; D unclear. Trimming shortened V by 4 bases and J by 3 bases, and 7 bases separated the two germline ends. The V gene's germline CDR1 is SGHRS and CDR2 YFSETQ. The length of the CDR3 is 12 residues.

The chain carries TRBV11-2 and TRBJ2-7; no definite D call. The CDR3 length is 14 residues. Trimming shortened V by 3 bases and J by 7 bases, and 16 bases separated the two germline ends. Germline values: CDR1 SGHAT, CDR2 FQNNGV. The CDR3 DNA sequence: TGTGCCAGCAGCTTGTCCCCGGGTACAATGGAGCAGTACTTC. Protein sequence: CASSLSPGTMEQYF.

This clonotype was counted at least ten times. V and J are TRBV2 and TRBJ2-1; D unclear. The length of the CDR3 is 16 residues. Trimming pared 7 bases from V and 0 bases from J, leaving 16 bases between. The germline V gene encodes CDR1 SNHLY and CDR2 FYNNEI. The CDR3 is CASTHTTPSSYNEQFF. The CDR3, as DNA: TGTGCCAGCACTCATACTACCCCCAGCTCCTACAATGAGCAGTTCTTC. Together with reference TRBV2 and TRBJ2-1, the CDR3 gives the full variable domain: EPEVTQTPSHQVTQMGQEVILRCVPISNHLYFYWYRQILGQKVEFLVSFYNNEISEKSEIFDDQFSVERPDGSNFTLKIRSTKLEDSAMYFCASTHTTPSSYNEQFFGPGTRLTVL.

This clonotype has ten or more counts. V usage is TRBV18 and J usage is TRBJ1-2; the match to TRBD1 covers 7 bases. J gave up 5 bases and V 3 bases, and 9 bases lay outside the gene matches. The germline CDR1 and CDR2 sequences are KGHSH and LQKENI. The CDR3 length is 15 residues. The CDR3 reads CASSPDRLGIYGYTF. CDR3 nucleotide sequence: TGTGCCAGCTCACCGGACAGGTTGGGGATTTATGGCTACACCTTC.

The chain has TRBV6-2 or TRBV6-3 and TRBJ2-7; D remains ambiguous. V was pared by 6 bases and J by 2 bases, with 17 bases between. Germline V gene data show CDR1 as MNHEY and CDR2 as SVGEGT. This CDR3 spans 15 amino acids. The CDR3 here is CASSFYPQDPYEQYF. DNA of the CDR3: TGTGCCAGCAGCTTTTACCCCCAGGACCCCTACGAGCAGTACTTC.

The DNA of the CDR3 is TGTGCCAGCAGCCCACTCACAGGGAGAGAGACCCAGTACTTC. Its translation is CASSPLTGRETQYF. The chain employs TRBV7-2 and TRBJ2-5; perhaps TRBD1 as D (6 bases). The V gene lost 5 bases and the J gene lost 4 bases, with 14 bases spanning the gap. Germline V CDR1 and CDR2: SGHTA, FQGNSA. This CDR3 spans 14 amino acids.

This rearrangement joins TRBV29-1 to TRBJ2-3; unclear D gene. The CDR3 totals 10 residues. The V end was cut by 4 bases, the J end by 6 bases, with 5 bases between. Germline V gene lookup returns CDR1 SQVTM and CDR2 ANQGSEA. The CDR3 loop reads CSVVWDTQYF. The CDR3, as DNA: TGCAGCGTTGTTTGGGATACGCAGTATTTT.